The clone carrying this T cell receptor (beta chain) occurred many times. The antigen is unknown. This record belongs to a study of T-cell reconstitution after alpha-beta-depleted transplantation in children. Study observations and caveats: Approximately two months post-transplant, alpha-beta T cells reportedly originated from several hundred expanded graft clones. For some patients, TCRbeta diversity was high at day 60 because of recipient T cells and thymic progenitors that survived. One year post-transplant, T-cell counts and diversity were largely derived from T cells produced anew.

TCRbeta library construction was performed incorporating unique molecular identifiers. One entry per CDR3 protein, called by TCRdb with MiXCR from the PCR reads. Of under 250,000 distinct CDR3 sequences listed, around 7% are singletons. V lost 5 bases, J lost 5 bases, and 6 bases stayed unmatched. The CDR3 spans 14 residues. The clonotype comes from a boy between 2 and 15 years old with acute lymphoblastic leukemia, due to receive a stem cell transplant. The chain carries TRBV12-3 or TRBV12-4 and TRBJ1-5; 7 bases fit TRBD1. The material sequenced was PBMCs, taken before TCRalphabeta/CD19-depleted stem cell transplant. In DNA, the CDR3 is TGTGCCAGCAGTATCGACAGGGAATATCAGCCCCAGCATTTT. It is translated as CASSIDREYQPQHF.